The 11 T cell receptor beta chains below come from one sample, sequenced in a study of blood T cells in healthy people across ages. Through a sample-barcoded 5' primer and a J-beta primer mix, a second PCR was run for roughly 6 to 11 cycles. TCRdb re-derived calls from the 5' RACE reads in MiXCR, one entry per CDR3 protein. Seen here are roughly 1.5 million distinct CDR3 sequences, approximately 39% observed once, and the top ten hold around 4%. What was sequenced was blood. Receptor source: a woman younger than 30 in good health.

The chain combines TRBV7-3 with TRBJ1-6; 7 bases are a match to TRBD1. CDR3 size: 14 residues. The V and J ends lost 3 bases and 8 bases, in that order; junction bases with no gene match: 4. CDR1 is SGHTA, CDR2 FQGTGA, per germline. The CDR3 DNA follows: TGTGCCAGCAGCTTTGACAGGGATTATTCACCCCTCCACTTT. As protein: CASSFDRDYSPLHF.

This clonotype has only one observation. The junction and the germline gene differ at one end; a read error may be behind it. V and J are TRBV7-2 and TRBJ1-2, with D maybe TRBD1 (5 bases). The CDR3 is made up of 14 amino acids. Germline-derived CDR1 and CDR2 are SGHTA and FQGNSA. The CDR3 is CSSSLGAAKYGYTF. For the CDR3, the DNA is TGTTCCAGCAGCTTAGGGGCAGCAAAGTATGGCTACACCTTC.

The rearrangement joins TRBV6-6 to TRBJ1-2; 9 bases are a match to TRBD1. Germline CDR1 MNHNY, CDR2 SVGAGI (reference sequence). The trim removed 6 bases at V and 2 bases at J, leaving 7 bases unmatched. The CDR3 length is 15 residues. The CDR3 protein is CASRQGAGLNYGYTF. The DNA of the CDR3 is TGTGCCAGCAGACAGGGGGCAGGATTAAACTATGGCTACACCTTC.

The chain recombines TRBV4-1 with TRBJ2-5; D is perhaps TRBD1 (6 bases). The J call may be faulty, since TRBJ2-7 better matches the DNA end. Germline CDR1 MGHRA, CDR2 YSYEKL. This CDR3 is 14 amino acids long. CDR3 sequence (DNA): TGCGCCAGCAGCCCAGGGGTAGGGTTCTCCGAGCAGTACTTC. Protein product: CASSPGVGFSEQYF.

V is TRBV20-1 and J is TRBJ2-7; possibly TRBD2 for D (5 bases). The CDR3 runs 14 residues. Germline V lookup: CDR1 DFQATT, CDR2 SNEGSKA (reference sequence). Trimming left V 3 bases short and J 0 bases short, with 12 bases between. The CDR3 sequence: CSASVVGSSYEQYF. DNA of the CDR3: TGCAGTGCTAGTGTCGTGGGGAGCTCCTACGAGCAGTACTTC.

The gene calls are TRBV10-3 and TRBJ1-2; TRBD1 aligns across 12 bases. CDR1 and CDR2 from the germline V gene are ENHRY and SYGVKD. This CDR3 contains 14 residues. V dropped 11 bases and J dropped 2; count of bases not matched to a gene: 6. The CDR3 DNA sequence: TGTGCCGTTACCGGGACAGGGGGCAACTATGGCTACACCTTC. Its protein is CAVTGTGGNYGYTF.

CDR3 DNA sequence: TGCAGCGTTGCGCGCGGGAGGGCCTTGGATGAGCAGTACTTC. This sequence encodes CSVARGRALDEQYF. The gene calls are TRBV29-1 and TRBJ2-7, with 9 bases fitting TRBD2. This CDR3 has 14 amino acids. Germline V gene data show CDR1 as SQVTM and CDR2 as ANQGSEA. Losses at the gene ends were 4 bases for V and 7 bases for J; bases not matched to a gene: 11.

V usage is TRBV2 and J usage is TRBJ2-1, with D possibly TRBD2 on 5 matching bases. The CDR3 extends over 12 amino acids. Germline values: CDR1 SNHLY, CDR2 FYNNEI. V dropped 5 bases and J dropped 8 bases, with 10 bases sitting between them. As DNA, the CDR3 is TGTGCCAGCAGTTACACTAGTGATGAGCAGTTCTTC. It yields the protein CASSYTSDEQFF. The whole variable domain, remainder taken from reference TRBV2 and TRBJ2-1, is EPEVTQTPSHQVTQMGQEVILRCVPISNHLYFYWYRQILGQKVEFLVSFYNNEISEKSEIFDDQFSVERPDGSNFTLKIRSTKLEDSAMYFCASSYTSDEQFFGPGTRLTVL.

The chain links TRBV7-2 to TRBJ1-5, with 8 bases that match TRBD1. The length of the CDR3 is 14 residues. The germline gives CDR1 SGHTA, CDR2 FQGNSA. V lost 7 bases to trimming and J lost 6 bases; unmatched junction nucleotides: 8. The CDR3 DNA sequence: TGTGCCAGCACCCTAGCAGGGGGCCCTCAGCCCCAGCATTTT. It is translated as CASTLAGGPQPQHF.

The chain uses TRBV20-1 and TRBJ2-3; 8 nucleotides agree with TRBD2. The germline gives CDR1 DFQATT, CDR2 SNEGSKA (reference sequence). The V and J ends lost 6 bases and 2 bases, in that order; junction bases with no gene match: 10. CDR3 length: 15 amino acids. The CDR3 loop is CSAKSRGDSTDTQYF. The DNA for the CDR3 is TGCAGTGCAAAGTCGCGGGGGGACTCCACAGATACGCAGTATTTT.

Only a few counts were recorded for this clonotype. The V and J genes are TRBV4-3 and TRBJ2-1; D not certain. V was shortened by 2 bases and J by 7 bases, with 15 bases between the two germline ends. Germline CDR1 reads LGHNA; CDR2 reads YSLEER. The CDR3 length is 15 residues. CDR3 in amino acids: CASSQSAGWGNEQFF. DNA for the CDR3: TGCGCCAGCAGCCAATCTGCAGGATGGGGTAATGAGCAGTTCTTC.